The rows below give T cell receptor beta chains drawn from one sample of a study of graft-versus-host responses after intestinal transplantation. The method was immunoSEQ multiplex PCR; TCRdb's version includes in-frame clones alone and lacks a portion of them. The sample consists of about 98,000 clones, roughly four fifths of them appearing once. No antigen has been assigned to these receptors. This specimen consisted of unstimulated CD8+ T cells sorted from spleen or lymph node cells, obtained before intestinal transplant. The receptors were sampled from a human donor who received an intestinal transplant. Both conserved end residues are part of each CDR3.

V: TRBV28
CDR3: CASSLRTGSNQPQHF

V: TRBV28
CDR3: CASRVTGRNEQFF

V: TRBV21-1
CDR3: CASSKDVAGQLKQYF

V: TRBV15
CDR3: CATSRAGGSNQPQHF

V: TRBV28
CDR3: CASSYTYGQGIGTGELFF

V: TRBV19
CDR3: CASSIYGSSGNTIYF

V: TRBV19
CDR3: CASKGGRTDTQYF

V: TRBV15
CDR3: CATSRDPGINEQFF

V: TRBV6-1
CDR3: CASSSLAFF

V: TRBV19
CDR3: CASSMRGSGYEQYF

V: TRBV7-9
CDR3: CASSLPGQGIYGYTF

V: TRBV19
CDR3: CASKVGVSDSPLHF

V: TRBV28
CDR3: CASSWGTTYEQYF

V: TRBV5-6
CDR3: CASSSRPWAPDTQYF

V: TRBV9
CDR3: CASSVDGTSTYEQYF

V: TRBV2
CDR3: CASSGTGTGNTIYF

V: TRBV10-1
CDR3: CASSDKPSIMNTEAFF

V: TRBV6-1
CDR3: CASSEDYFNYGYTF

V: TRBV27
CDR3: CASSPGGGPGNEQFF

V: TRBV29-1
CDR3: CSGRDYDTGELFF

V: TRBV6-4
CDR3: CASSEGGSGANVLTF

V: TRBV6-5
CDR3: CASSYTSGTNYGYTF

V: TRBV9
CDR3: CASSVGPENHEQYF

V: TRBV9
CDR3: CASSVEGISNEKLFF

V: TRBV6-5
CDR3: CASSYDRGNGYTF

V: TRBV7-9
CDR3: CASSLLVGVSSTDTQYF

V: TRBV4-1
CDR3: CASSQVDALTYEQYF

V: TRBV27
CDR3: CASTTLRGHEQFF

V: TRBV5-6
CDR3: CASSYWTGNSYNEQFF

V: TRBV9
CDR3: CASSVDPAGGPSGELFF

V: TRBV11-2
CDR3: CASSLVPGSSNTGELFF